These 29 T cell receptor beta chains were all obtained from the same sample, sequenced in a study of blood T cell repertoires in COVID-19. Data came from immunoSEQ multiplex PCR; TCRdb stores just in-frame clones and leaves some out. The sample lists over 400,000 clones, 86% occurring once. Sequences were obtained from peripheral blood. The receptors shown here come from a woman between 25 and 40 years old with active or convalescent COVID-19.

The sample holds a few counts of this clone. The chain links TRBV7-2 to TRBJ1-1, with TRBD1 matching 7 bases. The CDR3 contains 17 residues. With V trimmed by 2 bases and J by 2 bases, 11 bases remained unmatched. Germline CDR1 and CDR2: SGHTA and FQGNSA. The CDR3 bases are TGTGCCAGCAGCTTAAGGGGGCCAGGGCAAGGAAACACTGAAGCTTTCTTT. As protein: CASSLRGPGQGNTEAFF.

The V call is TRBV7-9, the J call TRBJ1-1; D is ambiguous. This CDR3 region has 14 residues. The ends were cut back, 5 bases at V and 1 base at J, with 11 bases in the middle. In germline, CDR1 is SEHNR, CDR2 FQNEAQ (reference sequence). The CDR3: CASSIEAANTEAFF. The CDR3 bases are TGTGCCAGCAGCATCGAGGCGGCGAACACTGAAGCTTTCTTT. Using reference TRBV7-9 and TRBJ1-1 for the parts outside the CDR3, the full variable domain is DTGVSQNPRHKITKRGQNVTFRCDPISEHNRLYWYRQTLGQGPEFLTYFQNEAQLEKSRLLSDRFSAERPKGSFSTLEIQRTEQGDSAMYLCASSIEAANTEAFFGQGTRLTVV.

The rearrangement joins TRBV6-2 or TRBV6-3 to TRBJ2-6; 7 bases are a match to TRBD1. The V segment lost 5 bases and the J segment 0 bases; nucleotides outside the gene matches: 7. CDR3 length: 17 residues. The germline CDR1 and CDR2 sequences are MNHEY and SVGEGT. CDR3 sequence: CASSNRGLFSGANVLTF. As DNA, the CDR3 is TGTGCCAGCAGTAACAGGGGCCTCTTCTCTGGGGCCAACGTCCTGACTTTC.

This chain uses TRBV5-1 with TRBJ2-1, with 13 positions matching TRBD2. Germline V CDR1 and CDR2: SGHRS, YFSETQ. The CDR3 has 16 amino acids. V gave up 5 bases and J gave up 4 bases; unmatched junction bases: 6. Here the CDR3 DNA reads TGCGCCAGCAGGGATACGGGACTAGCGGGGTACAATGAGCAGTTCTTC. This codes for CASRDTGLAGYNEQFF.

This clone has only one observation. The V and J genes are TRBV4-2 and TRBJ2-2; D unclear. Between the trimmed V and J ends, which lost 1 base and 5 bases, there was a span of 17 bases. The CDR3 sequence is 17 residues long. Germline CDR1 and CDR2: LGHNA and YNFKEQ. CDR3 coding DNA: TGTGCCAGCAGCCAAGGTCCCGTGGTCAGGTCGACCGGGGAGCTGTTTTTT. Translated: CASSQGPVVRSTGELFF.

The genes are TRBV19 and TRBJ2-1; possibly TRBD1 for D (5 bases). This CDR3 is 13 amino acids long. Per germline, CDR1 LNHDA and CDR2 SQIVND (reference sequence). V was pared by 9 bases and J by 5 bases, with 14 bases between. The CDR3 loop is CASDSWPDNEQFF. The CDR3 coding sequence is TGTGCCAGCGACAGTTGGCCTGACAATGAGCAGTTCTTC.

J is TRBJ2-7 and V is TRBV5-1; 8 bases are a match to TRBD2. Trimming took 0 bases from V and 3 from J; bases not matched to a gene: 17. This CDR3 has 19 residues. Germline V gives CDR1 SGHRS, CDR2 YFSETQ. CDR3 amino acids: CASSLAAGGGQSGRYEQYF. The CDR3 DNA follows: TGCGCCAGCAGCTTGGCCGCGGGGGGAGGGCAGTCTGGGCGCTACGAGCAGTACTTC.

This chain joins TRBV7-9 and TRBJ2-7, with TRBD2 matching 7 bases. Trimming at V came to 5 bases and at J to 5 bases, leaving 9 bases not matched to a gene. The CDR3 has 14 amino acids. CDR1 and CDR2 from the germline V gene are SEHNR and FQNEAQ (reference sequence). As DNA, the CDR3 is TGTGCCAGCAGCCCTCGGCGGGAGACCCACGAGCAGTACTTC. This encodes CASSPRRETHEQYF.

The V and J genes are TRBV27 and TRBJ2-1; 11 bases align to TRBD2. V shed 6 bases, J shed 9 bases, and the junction held 4 bases outside the gene matches. The germline V gene encodes CDR1 MNHEY and CDR2 SMNVEV (reference sequence). This CDR3 contains 13 residues. The CDR3 sequence: CASRLAGVSEQFF. CDR3 DNA: TGTGCCAGCAGACTAGCGGGAGTTTCTGAGCAGTTCTTC.

This chain joins TRBV19 and TRBJ1-5; the match to TRBD1 covers 8 bases. This CDR3 has 14 residues. Losses at the gene ends were 11 bases for V and 4 bases for J; bases not matched to a gene: 10. CDR1 is LNHDA, CDR2 SQIVND, per germline (reference sequence). For the CDR3, the DNA is TGTGCCGGATCAGGGGGCGCAGGGAATCAGCCCCAGCATTTT. Translating it yields CAGSGGAGNQPQHF.

The gene calls are TRBV5-5 and TRBJ1-4, with 7 bases fitting TRBD1. This CDR3 spans 14 amino acids. Germline assignment: CDR1 SGHKS and CDR2 YYEKEE (reference sequence). Losses at the gene ends were 2 bases for V and 7 bases for J; bases not matched to a gene: 5. CDR3 coding DNA: TGTGCCAGCAGCTTACAACAGGGGAGTGAAAAACTGTTTTTT. Protein: CASSLQQGSEKLFF.

This clone was picked up one time. The rearrangement uses TRBV28 and TRBJ2-7; the D is unclear. V was pared by 2 bases and J by 6 bases, with 11 bases between. From germline, CDR1 is MDHEN and CDR2 SYDVKM. This CDR3 has 13 amino acids. For the CDR3, the DNA is TGTGCCAGCAGTTTAGGTCTGACTGGCGAGCAGTACTTC. Translating gives CASSLGLTGEQYF. Drawing the rest from reference TRBV28 and TRBJ2-7, the complete variable domain is DVKVTQSSRYLVKRTGEKVFLECVQDMDHENMFWYRQDPGLGLRLIYFSYDVKMKEKGDIPEGYSVSREKKERFSLILESASTNQTSMYLCASSLGLTGEQYFGPGTRLTVT.

V usage is TRBV27 and J usage is TRBJ2-7; TRBD1 matches 9 bases. In germline, CDR1 is MNHEY, CDR2 SMNVEV (reference sequence). V gave up 6 bases and J gave up 6 bases; unmatched junction bases: 6. There are 13 residues in the CDR3. For the CDR3, the DNA is TGTGCCAGCAGGGACAGGGGTTTTGGCGAGCAGTACTTC. This encodes CASRDRGFGEQYF.

V is TRBV3-1 (or the pseudogene TRBV3-2) and J is TRBJ2-3; TRBD2 agrees at 10 bases. The junction had 4 bases not matched to a gene; V was cut back by 1 base and J by 3 bases. This CDR3 region has 16 residues. Germline CDR1 is LGHDT and CDR2 is YNNKEL (reference sequence). The CDR3 protein is CASSQGTSGLTDTQYF. In nucleotides, the CDR3 is TGTGCCAGCAGCCAAGGGACTAGCGGTCTGACAGATACGCAGTATTTT.

The V and J genes are TRBV18 and TRBJ1-1, with a weak D call TRBD1 (5 bases). This CDR3 is 13 amino acids long. Germline V gene sequence: CDR1 KGHSH, CDR2 LQKENI. V lost 6 bases and J lost 4, with 12 bases in between. CDR3 in DNA: TGTGCCAGCTCGGACACAGGAGCCACTGAAGCTTTCTTT. Its translation is CASSDTGATEAFF.

This chain connects TRBV7-7 to TRBJ2-1; 13 nucleotides align to TRBD2. V was pared by 5 bases and J by 1 base, with 5 bases of the junction left unmatched. The CDR3 sequence is 17 residues long. From germline, CDR1 is SSHAT and CDR2 FNYEAQ (reference sequence). The CDR3 spells CASSPGTSGISYNEQFF. As DNA, the CDR3 is TGTGCCAGCAGCCCCGGGACTAGCGGGATATCCTACAATGAGCAGTTCTTC.

Only a few counts were recorded for this clone. The chain recombines TRBV27 with TRBJ1-2; 7 positions match TRBD1. Germline V CDR1 and CDR2: MNHEY, SMNVEV (reference sequence). The CDR3 is 13 residues long. With 4 bases clipped from V and 6 bases from J, the junction kept 5 bases outside the gene matches. CDR3 sequence (DNA): TGTGCCAGCAGTTCGTTAGGGGGCGATGGCTACACCTTC. Translated, it gives CASSSLGGDGYTF.

The chain recombines TRBV4-2 with TRBJ2-1; 10 bases agree with TRBD2. The CDR3 consists of 17 residues. V lost 1 base to trimming and J lost 6 bases; unmatched junction nucleotides: 9. Germline CDR1 and CDR2: LGHNA and YNFKEQ. The CDR3: CASSQAPAGGPPNEQFF. DNA for the CDR3: TGTGCCAGCAGCCAAGCGCCAGCGGGAGGGCCTCCCAATGAGCAGTTCTTC.

This clone was found many times. The J gene is TRBJ2-7, the V gene TRBV5-1, with D perhaps TRBD2 (5 bases). Germline values: CDR1 SGHRS, CDR2 YFSETQ. The ends were cut back, 2 bases at V and 4 bases at J, with 16 bases in the middle. The CDR3 has 15 residues. CDR3 amino acids: CASSLLTGSIYEQYF. CDR3 bases: TGCGCCAGCAGCTTACTGACGGGATCCATATACGAGCAGTACTTC. The full variable domain, in which reference TRBV5-1 and TRBJ2-7 provide the parts outside the CDR3, is KAGVTQTPRYLIKTRGQQVTLSCSPISGHRSVSWYQQTPGQGLQFLFEYFSETQRNKGNFPGRFSGRQFSNSRSEMNVSTLELGDSALYLCASSLLTGSIYEQYFGPGTRLTVT.

This CDR3 reads CASTSAGVRETQYF. CDR3 nucleotide sequence: TGTGCCAGCACTTCCGCGGGAGTGAGGGAGACCCAGTACTTC. The gene calls are TRBV25-1 and TRBJ2-5; 7 nucleotides match TRBD2. This CDR3 is built from 14 residues. Germline-derived CDR1 and CDR2 are MGHDK and SYGVNS. The V gene end was trimmed by 7 bases and the J gene end by 5 bases; junction bases not matched to a gene: 10.

CDR3 in amino acids: CASSYGTVDTEAFF. In DNA, the CDR3 is TGTGCCAGCAGTTACGGGACAGTAGACACTGAAGCTTTCTTT. V is TRBV6-5 and J is TRBJ1-1; TRBD1 agrees at 7 bases. Germline V gene data show CDR1 as MNHEY and CDR2 as SVGAGI. The CDR3 is 14 amino acids. V shed 2 bases, J shed 3 bases, and the junction held 3 bases outside the gene matches.

The chain recombines TRBV19 with TRBJ2-5, with 9 bases identical to TRBD1. CDR1 and CDR2 (germline): LNHDA, SQIVND (reference sequence). J lost 4 bases, V lost 4 bases, and 7 bases had no gene match. The CDR3 runs 15 residues. DNA for the CDR3: TGTGCCAGTAGTAGGGGACAGGGTTTTAGAGAGACCCAGTACTTC. It is translated as CASSRGQGFRETQYF.

The chain combines TRBV2 with TRBJ1-6; D unclear. V shed 7 bases and J shed 11 bases, with 9 bases lying between them. Per germline, CDR1 SNHLY and CDR2 FYNNEI. The CDR3 has 11 amino acids. As DNA, the CDR3 is TGTGCCAGCACATCCAGTGCACCCCTCCACTTT. It is translated as CASTSSAPLHF.

The chain uses TRBV24-1 and TRBJ1-1; 9 bases map to TRBD1. V shed 9 bases, J shed 2 bases, and the junction held 9 bases outside the gene matches. The CDR3 has 15 residues. Germline CDR1 is KGHDR and CDR2 is SFDVKD. CDR3 coding DNA: TGTGCCACCGGGACAGGGAGAGATTTAAACACTGAAGCTTTCTTT. This sequence encodes CATGTGRDLNTEAFF.

The V and J genes are TRBV19 and TRBJ1-2; TRBD1 agrees at 9 bases. This CDR3 is 13 amino acids long. The germline gives CDR1 LNHDA, CDR2 SQIVND (reference sequence). V shed 6 bases, J shed 7 bases, and the junction held 6 bases outside the gene matches. The CDR3, as DNA: TGTGCCAGTAGACAGGGGGCCACGAGTGGCTACACCTTC. This translates into CASRQGATSGYTF.

The chain recombines TRBV3-1 (or the pseudogene TRBV3-2) with TRBJ2-7; D perhaps matches TRBD1 (5 bases). The V gene lost 5 bases and the J gene lost 1 base, with 12 bases spanning the gap. Germline CDR1 and CDR2: LGHDT and YNNKEL (reference sequence). The CDR3 contains 14 residues. The CDR3 DNA sequence: TGTGCCAGCAGCTCTGGCACAGGTTCCTACGAGCAGTACTTC. Encoded protein: CASSSGTGSYEQYF.

V is TRBV7-8 and J is TRBJ1-4, with a possible D match to TRBD1 (5 bases). This CDR3 spans 16 amino acids. Trimming took 1 base from V and 8 from J, leaving 17 bases between them. Per the germline V gene, CDR1 is SGHVS and CDR2 is FQNEAQ. The CDR3 DNA follows: TGTGCCAGCAGCTTAGAACGCCCAGGGAGGGGAGAAAAACTGTTTTTT. This translates into CASSLERPGRGEKLFF.

V usage is TRBV14 and J usage is TRBJ2-7, with a weak D call TRBD2 (6 bases). In germline, CDR1 is SGHDN, CDR2 FVKESK. Trimming removed 1 base from V and 3 bases from J, with 10 bases in between. The CDR3 loop spans 14 amino acids. CDR3 region: CASSQGGTYYEQYF. DNA for the CDR3: TGTGCCAGCAGCCAAGGAGGGACTTACTACGAGCAGTACTTC.

The rearrangement joins TRBV2 to TRBJ2-2; 8 bases match TRBD1. This CDR3 is built from 16 residues. Germline CDR1 is SNHLY and CDR2 is FYNNEI. Germline trimming cut 4 bases from V and 4 bases from J; bases unmatched to any gene: 8. The DNA for the CDR3 is TGTGCCAGCAGTGGAGTACAGGGGGAAGCCACCGGGGAGCTGTTTTTT. It encodes CASSGVQGEATGELFF.